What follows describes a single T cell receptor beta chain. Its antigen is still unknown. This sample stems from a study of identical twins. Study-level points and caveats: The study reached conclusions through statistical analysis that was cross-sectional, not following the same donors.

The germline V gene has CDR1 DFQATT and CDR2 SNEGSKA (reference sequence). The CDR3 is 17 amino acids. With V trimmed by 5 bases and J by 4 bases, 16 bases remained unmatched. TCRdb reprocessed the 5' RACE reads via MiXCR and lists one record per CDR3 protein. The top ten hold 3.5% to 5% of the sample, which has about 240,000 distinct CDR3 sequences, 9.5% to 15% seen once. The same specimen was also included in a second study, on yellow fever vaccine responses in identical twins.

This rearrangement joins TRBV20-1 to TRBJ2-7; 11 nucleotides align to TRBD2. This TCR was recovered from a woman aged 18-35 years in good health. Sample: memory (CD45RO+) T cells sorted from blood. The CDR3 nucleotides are TGCAGTGCTTCCTCCGTTGAACCGGGACTAGCGGTATACGAGCAGTACTTC. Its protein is CSASSVEPGLAVYEQYF.